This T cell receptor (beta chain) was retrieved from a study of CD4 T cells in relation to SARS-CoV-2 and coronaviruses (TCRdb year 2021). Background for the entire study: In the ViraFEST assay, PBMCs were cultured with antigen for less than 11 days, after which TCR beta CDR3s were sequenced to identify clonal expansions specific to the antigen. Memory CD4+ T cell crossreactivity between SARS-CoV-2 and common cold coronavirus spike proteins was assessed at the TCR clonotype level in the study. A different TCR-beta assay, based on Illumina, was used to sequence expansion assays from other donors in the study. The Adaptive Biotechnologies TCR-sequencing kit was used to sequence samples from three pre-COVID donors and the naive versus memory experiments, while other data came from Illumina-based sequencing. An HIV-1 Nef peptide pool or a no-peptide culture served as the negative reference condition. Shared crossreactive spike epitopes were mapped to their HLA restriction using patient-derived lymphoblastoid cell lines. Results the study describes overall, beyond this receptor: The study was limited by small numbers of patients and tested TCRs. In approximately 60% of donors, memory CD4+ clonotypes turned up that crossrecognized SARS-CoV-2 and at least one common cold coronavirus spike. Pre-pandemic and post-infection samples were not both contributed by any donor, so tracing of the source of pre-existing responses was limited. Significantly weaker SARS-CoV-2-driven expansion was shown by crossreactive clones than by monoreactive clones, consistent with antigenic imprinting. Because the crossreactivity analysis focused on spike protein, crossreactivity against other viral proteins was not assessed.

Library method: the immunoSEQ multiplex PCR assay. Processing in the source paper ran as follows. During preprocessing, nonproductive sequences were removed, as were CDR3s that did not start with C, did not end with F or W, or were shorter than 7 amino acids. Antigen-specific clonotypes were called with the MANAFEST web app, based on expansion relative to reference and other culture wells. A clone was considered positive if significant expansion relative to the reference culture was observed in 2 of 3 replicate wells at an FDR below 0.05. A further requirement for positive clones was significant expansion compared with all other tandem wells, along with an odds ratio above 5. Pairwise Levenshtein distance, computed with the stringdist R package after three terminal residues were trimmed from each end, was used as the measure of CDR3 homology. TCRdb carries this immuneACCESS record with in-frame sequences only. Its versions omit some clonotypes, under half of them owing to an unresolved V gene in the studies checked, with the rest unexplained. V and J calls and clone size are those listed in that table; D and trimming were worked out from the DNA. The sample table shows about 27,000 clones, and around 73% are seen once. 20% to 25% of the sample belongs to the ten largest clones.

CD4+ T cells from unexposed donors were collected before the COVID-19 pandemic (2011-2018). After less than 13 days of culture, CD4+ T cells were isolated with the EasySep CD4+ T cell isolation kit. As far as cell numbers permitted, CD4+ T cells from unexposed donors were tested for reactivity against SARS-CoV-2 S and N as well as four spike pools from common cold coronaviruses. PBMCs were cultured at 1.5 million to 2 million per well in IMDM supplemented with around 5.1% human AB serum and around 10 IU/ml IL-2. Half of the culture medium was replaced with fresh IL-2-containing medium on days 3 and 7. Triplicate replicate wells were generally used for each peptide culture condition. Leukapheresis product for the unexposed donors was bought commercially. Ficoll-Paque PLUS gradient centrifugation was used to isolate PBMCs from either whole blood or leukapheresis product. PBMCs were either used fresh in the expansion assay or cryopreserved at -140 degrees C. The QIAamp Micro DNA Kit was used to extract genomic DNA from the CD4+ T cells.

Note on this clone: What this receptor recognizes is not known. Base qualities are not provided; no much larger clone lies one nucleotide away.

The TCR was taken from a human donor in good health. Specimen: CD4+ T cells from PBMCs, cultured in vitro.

The CDR3 sequence is CACNKGGYTF. The nucleotide sequence reads as follows: TGTGCCTGCAACAAGGGAGGCTACACCTTC. The rearrangement combines TRBV30 with TRBJ1-2; no D gene is confidently identified. According to the germline V gene (reference sequence), CDR1 reads GTSNPN and CDR2 reads SVGIG. The CDR3 contains 10 residues, cysteine and phenylalanine counted. Just the 30-base CDR3 DNA is kept, in frame starting at base 1. V drops 6 bases and J drops 8 bases, leaving 10 bases in between.